Listed below are T cell receptor beta chains from one sample, sequenced in a study of cytomegalovirus exposure and HLA in healthy donors. The repertoire was sequenced with immunoSEQ multiplex PCR; TCRdb's copy has only in-frame clones and lacks some. The sample carries 180,000 or so clones, approximately 79% recorded once. The sample taken for sequencing was PBMCs. These TCRs come from a man aged 40-49 years in good health and CMV-seropositive. CDR3s include the opening cysteine and the closing phenylalanine or tryptophan. Each record gives: J gene, clone size, D gene, V gene, CDR3 DNA, CDR3 protein. A D gene is named only where the DNA matches it firmly. Size values are once, few and many counts, or a class for expanded clones, and some rows have none.

TRBJ1-5 | . | . | TRBV5-1 | TGCGCCAGCAGCTTGGCGGGCGGGAACCCCCAGCATTTT | CASSLAGGNPQHF
TRBJ2-7 | . | TRBD2 | TRBV5-6 | TGTGCCAGCAGCTTTTTCGGGACTAGCGGGAGCTACGAGCAGTACTTC | CASSFFGTSGSYEQYF
TRBJ2-3 | . | . | TRBV27 | TGTGCCAGCAGGAGCGGTGGGGATACGCAGTATTTT | CASRSGGDTQYF
TRBJ2-3 | . | TRBD1 | TRBV5-1 | TGCGCCAGCAGCCCGGGACAGCTTCGCACAGATACGCAGTATTTT | CASSPGQLRTDTQYF
TRBJ2-7 | . | TRBD1 | TRBV5-1 | TGCGCCAGCAAGACAGGGGAGGATTTGCACTTC | CASKTGEDLHF
TRBJ1-1 | few | . | TRBV7-9 | TGTGCCAGCAGCTGGAGGATGAACACTGAAGCTTTCTTT | CASSWRMNTEAFF
TRBJ2-2 | . | TRBD2 | TRBV4-2 | TGTGCCAGCAGCCTCGAGACTAGCGGCACCGGGGAGCTGTTTTTT | CASSLETSGTGELFF
TRBJ2-2 | . | . | TRBV19 | TGTGCCAGTAGTCCAATAAGCGGTAACACCGGGGAGCTGTTTTTT | CASSPISGNTGELFF
TRBJ1-1 | few | . | TRBV11-3 | TGTGCCAGCAGCTTAGATTCGGAAGCTTTCTTT | CASSLDSEAFF
TRBJ2-3 | . | . | TRBV30 | TGTGCCTGGAGTAGCGGGGATACGCAGTATTTT | CAWSSGDTQYF